This T cell receptor (beta chain) derives from a study of shared clonotypes between healthy human individuals. On the study more broadly: Donors had three CD4 naive, three CD4 memory, two CD8 naive and one CD8 memory plate apiece. General study results and limits: Roughly 5% of naive CD4 clonotypes were common to a few donors.

The method was immunoSEQ multiplex PCR; TCRdb's version includes in-frame clones alone and lacks a portion of them. Among roughly 1 million clones listed, around 76% were seen once. On this clone: Its antigen is unknown.

Trimming shortened V by 5 bases and J by 5 bases, and 16 bases separated the two germline ends. Germline values: CDR1 SGHDT, CDR2 YYEEEE. The CDR3 sequence is 15 residues long. The receptor was derived from a young man in good health. The chain is built from TRBV5-6 and TRBJ2-2; perhaps TRBD2 as D (5 bases). Sequencing was carried out using memory CD4+ T cells sorted from blood. Subset of the sample: CD45RA-negative fraction. The CDR3 coding sequence is TGTGCCAGCAGGGGAACTAGGTATGGGACCGGGGAGCTGTTTTTT. It is translated as CASRGTRYGTGELFF.